This T cell receptor (beta chain) was documented in a study of blood T cell repertoires in COVID-19. Study summary: Nucleic acid was either cDNA or gDNA, and it came from T cells, B-cell-depleted T cells, or PBMCs.

This clone was seen a single time. Sequenced by immunoSEQ multiplex PCR; TCRdb stores in-frame clones only, minus some. There are 250,000 to 350,000 clones in the sample; 89% occur only once, and approximately 12% lies in the top ten. CDR3 length: 16 residues. The germline V gene has CDR1 MNHEY and CDR2 SVGAGI. The V end was cut by 0 bases, the J end by 7 bases, with 16 bases between. This sequence originates from a woman aged 55-70 years with acute or convalescent COVID-19. Material for sequencing was peripheral blood. The chain links TRBV6-5 to TRBJ1-5; tentative D call: TRBD1 (6 bases). The CDR3 nucleotides read TGTGCCAGCAGTTACTCAATAGCGGGGGGCAGCCAGCCCCAGCATTTT. It specifies CASSYSIAGGSQPQHF.